The rows below give T cell receptor beta chains drawn from one sample of a study of regulatory T cells in long-lasting Graves disease. TCRdb analysed the multiplex PCR reads with MiXCR anew, one entry per CDR3 protein. The repertoire holds hundreds of thousands of distinct CDR3 sequences, with around 20% as singletons. Sample: peripheral blood mononuclear cells (PBMCs), taken when the disease was refractory, from a patient treated with antithyroid drugs. Receptors were obtained from a female donor with Graves disease. The CDR3 runs from the conserved cysteine through the conserved F or W. The D gene is left open where the match is weak. A row's size may be missing; if present it is once, few, many or a size class.

CDR3,DNA,J,V,D,size
CSASRDRADSPLHF,TGCAGTGCTAGCCGGGACAGAGCCGATTCACCCCTCCACTTT,TRBJ1-6,TRBV20-1,TRBD1,many
CASNFRGCNQPQHF,TGTGCCAGCAATTTCCGGGGGTGCAATCAGCCCCAGCATTTT,TRBJ1-5,TRBV27,.,.
CASSTGTAVEQYF,TGTGCCAGTAGTACCGGGACTGCTGTCGAGCAGTACTTC,TRBJ2-7,TRBV19,.,.
CASFRTGGLETQYF,TGTGCCAGTTTCCGGACAGGGGGCTTGGAGACCCAGTACTTC,TRBJ2-5,TRBV12-3/TRBV12-4,TRBD1,many
CASSFMGRWGTEAFF,TGTGCCAGCAGCTTCATGGGGAGGTGGGGCACTGAAGCTTTCTTT,TRBJ1-1,TRBV11-2,.,many
CASSYESVQNTEAFF,TGTGCCAGCAGTTATGAATCGGTACAGAACACTGAAGCTTTCTTT,TRBJ1-1,TRBV6-5,.,many
CASSMGLRAETQYF,TGTGCCAGTAGTATGGGCCTCAGGGCGGAGACCCAGTACTTC,TRBJ2-5,TRBV19,.,.
CSARGAGFNYEQYF,TGCAGTGCTAGAGGTGCGGGATTTAACTACGAGCAGTACTTC,TRBJ2-7,TRBV20-1,.,few
CASSIRLAESTDTQYF,TGTGCCAGCAGTATCCGACTAGCGGAAAGCACAGATACGCAGTATTTT,TRBJ2-3,TRBV12-3/TRBV12-4,TRBD2,.
CASSHSGQGGQPQHF,TGTGCCAGCAGCCACAGCGGCCAGGGTGGTCAGCCCCAGCATTTT,TRBJ1-5,TRBV28,.,many
CASSSGQAQETQYF,TGTGCCAGCAGTTCGGGACAGGCCCAAGAGACCCAGTACTTC,TRBJ2-5,TRBV27,TRBD1,.
CASSAGQGYEQYF,TGTGCCAGCAGTGCCGGACAGGGCTACGAGCAGTACTTC,TRBJ2-7,TRBV28,TRBD1,many
CASSFHTSGWETQYF,TGTGCCAGCAGTTTTCATACTAGCGGGTGGGAGACCCAGTACTTC,TRBJ2-5,TRBV28,TRBD2,.
CASSLGYLDTEAFF,TGTGCCAGCAGCTTAGGATATTTGGACACTGAAGCTTTCTTT,TRBJ1-1,TRBV11-1,.,.
CASSLALGSSYEQYF,TGTGCCAGCAGCTTAGCGCTAGGGAGCTCCTACGAGCAGTACTTC,TRBJ2-7,TRBV7-2,.,few
CASSFTGAYNSPLHF,TGTGCCAGCAGTTTCACAGGAGCCTATAATTCACCCCTCCACTTT,TRBJ1-6,TRBV12-3/TRBV12-4,.,many
CASSLETWRTEAFF,TGTGCCAGCAGCTTAGAAACCTGGCGCACTGAAGCTTTCTTT,TRBJ1-1,TRBV7-2,.,few
CASSDRRAGDQYF,TGTGCCAGCAGCGATAGGAGGGCGGGGGATCAGTACTTC,TRBJ2-4,TRBV6-1,TRBD2,.
CSATGDPAETQYF,TGCAGTGCTACCGGGGACCCCGCTGAGACCCAGTACTTC,TRBJ2-5,TRBV20-1,.,many
CASRASGSSYEQYF,TGTGCCAGCAGGGCTAGCGGGAGTTCATACGAGCAGTACTTC,TRBJ2-7,TRBV12-3/TRBV12-4,TRBD2,.
CSARGTSGRARAYEQYF,TGCAGTGCTAGAGGGACTAGCGGGAGGGCCAGGGCCTACGAGCAGTACTTC,TRBJ2-7,TRBV20-1,TRBD2,few
CASRSQGRLEQFF,TGTGCCAGCAGATCACAGGGTCGGCTTGAGCAGTTCTTC,TRBJ2-1,TRBV28,.,few
CASSLGDWAAEAFF,TGTGCCAGCAGCCTTGGGGACTGGGCAGCTGAAGCTTTCTTT,TRBJ1-1,TRBV5-5,.,.
CSARDVMGLAGSYEQYF,TGCAGTGCTAGAGACGTCATGGGACTAGCGGGTTCCTACGAGCAGTACTTC,TRBJ2-7,TRBV20-1,TRBD2,once
CASSQIGGRGTQYF,TGTGCCAGCAGCCAGATTGGAGGGAGGGGTACGCAGTATTTT,TRBJ2-3,TRBV14,TRBD2,.
CAIRKTGTGAYEQYF,TGTGCCATCAGGAAAACCGGGACAGGAGCCTACGAGCAGTACTTC,TRBJ2-7,TRBV10-3,TRBD1,few
CASSEGDPTNYGYTF,TGTGCCAGCAGCGAAGGGGACCCGACTAACTATGGCTACACCTTC,TRBJ1-2,TRBV7-2,.,few
CSVKDREGGYTF,TGCAGCGTTAAGGACAGGGAGGGTGGCTACACCTTC,TRBJ1-2,TRBV29-1,TRBD1,.